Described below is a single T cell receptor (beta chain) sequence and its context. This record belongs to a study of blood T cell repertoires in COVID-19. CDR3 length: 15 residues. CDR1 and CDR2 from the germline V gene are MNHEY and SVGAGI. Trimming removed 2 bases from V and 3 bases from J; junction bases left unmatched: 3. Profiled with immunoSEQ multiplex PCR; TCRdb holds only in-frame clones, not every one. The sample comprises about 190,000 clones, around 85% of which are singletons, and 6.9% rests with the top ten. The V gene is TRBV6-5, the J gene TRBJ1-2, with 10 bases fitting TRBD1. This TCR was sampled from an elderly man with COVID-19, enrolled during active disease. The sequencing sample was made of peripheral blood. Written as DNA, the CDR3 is TGTGCCAGCAGTTACCCGACAGGGGGCGACTATGGCTACACCTTC. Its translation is CASSYPTGGDYGYTF.